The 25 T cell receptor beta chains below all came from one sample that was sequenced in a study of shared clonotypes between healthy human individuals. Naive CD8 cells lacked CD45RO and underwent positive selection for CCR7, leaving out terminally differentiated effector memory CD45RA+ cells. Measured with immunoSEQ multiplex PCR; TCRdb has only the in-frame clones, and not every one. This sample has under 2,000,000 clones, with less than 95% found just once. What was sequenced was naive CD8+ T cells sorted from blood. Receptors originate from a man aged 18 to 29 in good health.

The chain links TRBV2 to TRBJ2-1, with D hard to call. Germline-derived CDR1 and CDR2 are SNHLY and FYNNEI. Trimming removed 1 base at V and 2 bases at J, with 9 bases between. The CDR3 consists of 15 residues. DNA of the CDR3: TGTGCCAGCAGTGAAGACACTCGGCCCTACAATGAGCAGTTCTTC. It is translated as CASSEDTRPYNEQFF.

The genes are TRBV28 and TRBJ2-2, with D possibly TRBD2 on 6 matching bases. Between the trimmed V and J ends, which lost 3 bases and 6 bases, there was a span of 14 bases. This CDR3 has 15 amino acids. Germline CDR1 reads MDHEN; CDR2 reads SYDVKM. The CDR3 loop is CASSLVRAGSGELFF. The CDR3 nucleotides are TGTGCCAGCAGTTTGGTCAGGGCGGGATCCGGGGAGCTGTTTTTT.

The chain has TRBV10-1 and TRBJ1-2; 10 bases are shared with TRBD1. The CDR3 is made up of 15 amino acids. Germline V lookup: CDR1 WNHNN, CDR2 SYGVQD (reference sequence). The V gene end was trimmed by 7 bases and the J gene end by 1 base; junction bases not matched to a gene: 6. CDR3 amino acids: CASTGWDRGNYGYTF. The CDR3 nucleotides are TGCGCCAGCACCGGTTGGGACAGGGGTAACTATGGCTACACCTTC.

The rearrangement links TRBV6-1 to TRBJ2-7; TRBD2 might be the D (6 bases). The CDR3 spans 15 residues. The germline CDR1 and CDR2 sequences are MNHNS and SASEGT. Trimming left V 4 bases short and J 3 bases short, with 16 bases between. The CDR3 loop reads CASSAGLHDSYEQYF. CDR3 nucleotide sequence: TGTGCCAGCAGTGCGGGACTTCACGACAGCTACGAGCAGTACTTC.

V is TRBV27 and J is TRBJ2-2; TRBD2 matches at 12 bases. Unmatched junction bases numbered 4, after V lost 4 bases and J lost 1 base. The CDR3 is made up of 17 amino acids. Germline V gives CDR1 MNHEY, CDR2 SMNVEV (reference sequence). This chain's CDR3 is CASSWTSGVLNTGELFF. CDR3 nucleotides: TGTGCCAGCAGTTGGACTAGCGGGGTTCTGAACACCGGGGAGCTGTTTTTT.

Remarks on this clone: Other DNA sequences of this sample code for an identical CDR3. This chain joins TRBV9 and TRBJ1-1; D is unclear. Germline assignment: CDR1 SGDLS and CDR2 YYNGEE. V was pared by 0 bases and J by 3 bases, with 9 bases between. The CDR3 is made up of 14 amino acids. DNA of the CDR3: TGTGCCAGCAGCGTAGTTCCCGGGGACACTGAAGCTTTCTTT. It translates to CASSVVPGDTEAFF.

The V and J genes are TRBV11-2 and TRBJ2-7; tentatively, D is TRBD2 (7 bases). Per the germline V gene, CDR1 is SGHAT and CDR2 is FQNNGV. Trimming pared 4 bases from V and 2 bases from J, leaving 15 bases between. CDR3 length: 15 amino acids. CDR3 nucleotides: TGTGCCAGCAGCTATGGTGCGGGGGCCGCCTACGAGCAGTACTTC. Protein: CASSYGAGAAYEQYF.

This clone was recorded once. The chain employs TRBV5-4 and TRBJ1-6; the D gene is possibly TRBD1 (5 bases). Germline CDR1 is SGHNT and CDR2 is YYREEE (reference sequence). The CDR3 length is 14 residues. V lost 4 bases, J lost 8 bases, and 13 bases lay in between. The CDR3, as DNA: TGTGCCAGCAGCCTACGGGGGGAGGATTCACCCCTCCACTTT. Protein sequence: CASSLRGEDSPLHF.

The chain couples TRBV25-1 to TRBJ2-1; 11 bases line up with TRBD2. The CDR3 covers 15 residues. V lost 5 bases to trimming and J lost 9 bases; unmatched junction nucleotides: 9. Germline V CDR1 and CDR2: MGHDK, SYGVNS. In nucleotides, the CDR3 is TGTGCCAGCAGTATTTTAGCGGGGGGGCAAACTGAGCAGTTCTTC. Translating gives CASSILAGGQTEQFF.

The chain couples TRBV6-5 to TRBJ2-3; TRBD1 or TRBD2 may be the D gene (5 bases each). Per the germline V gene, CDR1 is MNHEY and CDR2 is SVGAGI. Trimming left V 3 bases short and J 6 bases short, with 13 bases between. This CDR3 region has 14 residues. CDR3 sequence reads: CASSYWNGDDTQYF. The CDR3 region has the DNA TGTGCCAGCAGTTATTGGAATGGGGACGATACGCAGTATTTT.

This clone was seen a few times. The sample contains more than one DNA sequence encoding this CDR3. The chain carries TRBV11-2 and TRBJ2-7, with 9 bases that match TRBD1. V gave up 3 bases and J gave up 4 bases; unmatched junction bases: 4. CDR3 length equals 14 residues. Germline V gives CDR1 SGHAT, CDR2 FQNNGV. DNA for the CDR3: TGTGCCAGCAGCTTCGGGACAGGGAAATACGAGCAGTACTTC. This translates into CASSFGTGKYEQYF.

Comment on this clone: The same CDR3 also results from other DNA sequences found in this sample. This CDR3 reads CASSLAGSYEQYF. CDR3 nucleotides: TGTGCCAGCAGCTTGGCAGGGTCCTACGAGCAGTACTTC. The rearrangement uses TRBV5-5 and TRBJ2-7, with D possibly being TRBD1 (5 bases). V dropped 0 bases and J dropped 1 base, with 5 bases sitting between them. Germline V lookup: CDR1 SGHKS, CDR2 YYEKEE (reference sequence). This CDR3 has 13 residues.

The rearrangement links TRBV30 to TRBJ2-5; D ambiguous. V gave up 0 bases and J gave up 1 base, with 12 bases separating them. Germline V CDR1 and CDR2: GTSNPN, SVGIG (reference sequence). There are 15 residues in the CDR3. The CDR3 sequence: CAWSVRPVPQETQYF. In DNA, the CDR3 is TGTGCCTGGAGTGTACGGCCGGTACCCCAAGAGACCCAGTACTTC.

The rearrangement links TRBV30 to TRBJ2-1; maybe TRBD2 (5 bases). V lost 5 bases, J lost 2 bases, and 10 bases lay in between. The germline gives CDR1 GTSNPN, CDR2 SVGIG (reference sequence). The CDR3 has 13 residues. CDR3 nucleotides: TGTGCCTGGTTTCCGGGGACCTACAATGAGCAGTTCTTC. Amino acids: CAWFPGTYNEQFF.

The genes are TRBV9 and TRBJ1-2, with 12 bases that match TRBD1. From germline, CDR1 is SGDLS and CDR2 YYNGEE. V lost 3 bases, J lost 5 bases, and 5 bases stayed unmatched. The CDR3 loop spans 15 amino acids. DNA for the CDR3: TGTGCCAGCAGCGCGGGACAGGGGGCGCGATATGGCTACACCTTC. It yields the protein CASSAGQGARYGYTF.

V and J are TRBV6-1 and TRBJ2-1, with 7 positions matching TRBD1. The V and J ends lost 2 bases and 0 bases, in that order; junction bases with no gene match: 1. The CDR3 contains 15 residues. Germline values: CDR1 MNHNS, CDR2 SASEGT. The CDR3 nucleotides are TGTGCCAGCAGTGAACAGGGGGACTCCTACAATGAGCAGTTCTTC. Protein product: CASSEQGDSYNEQFF.

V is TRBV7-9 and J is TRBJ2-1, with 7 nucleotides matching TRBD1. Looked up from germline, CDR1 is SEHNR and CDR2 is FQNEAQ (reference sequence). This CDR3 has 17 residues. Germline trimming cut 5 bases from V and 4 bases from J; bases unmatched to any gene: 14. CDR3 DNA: TGTGCCAGCAGCCGAACGAAGGGGGCCAACCCGTACAATGAGCAGTTCTTC. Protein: CASSRTKGANPYNEQFF.

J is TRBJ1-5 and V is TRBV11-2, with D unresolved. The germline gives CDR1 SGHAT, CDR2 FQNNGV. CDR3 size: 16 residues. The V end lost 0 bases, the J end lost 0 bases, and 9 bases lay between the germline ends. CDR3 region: CASSLEGTFSNQPQHF. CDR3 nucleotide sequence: TGTGCCAGCAGCTTAGAGGGCACCTTTAGCAATCAGCCCCAGCATTTT.

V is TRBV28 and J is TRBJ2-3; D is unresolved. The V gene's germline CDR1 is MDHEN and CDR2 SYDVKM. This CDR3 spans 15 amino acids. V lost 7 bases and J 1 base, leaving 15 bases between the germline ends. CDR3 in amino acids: CASIATRHRTDTQYF. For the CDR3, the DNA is TGTGCCAGCATTGCTACCCGGCATCGCACAGATACGCAGTATTTT.

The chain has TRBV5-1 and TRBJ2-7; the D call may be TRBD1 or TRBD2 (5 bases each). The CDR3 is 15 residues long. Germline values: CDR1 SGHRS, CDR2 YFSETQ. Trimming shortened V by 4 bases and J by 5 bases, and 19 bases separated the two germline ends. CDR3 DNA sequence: TGCGCCAGCAGCGAAATACCGGGACGAACTGACGAGCAGTACTTC. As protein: CASSEIPGRTDEQYF.

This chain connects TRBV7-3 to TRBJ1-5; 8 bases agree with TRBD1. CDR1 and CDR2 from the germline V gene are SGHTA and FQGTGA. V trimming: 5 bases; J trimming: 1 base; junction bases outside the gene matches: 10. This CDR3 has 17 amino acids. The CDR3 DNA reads TGTGCCAGCAGCGATCCTCTGCGGACAGGGAGCAATCAGCCCCAGCATTTT. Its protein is CASSDPLRTGSNQPQHF.

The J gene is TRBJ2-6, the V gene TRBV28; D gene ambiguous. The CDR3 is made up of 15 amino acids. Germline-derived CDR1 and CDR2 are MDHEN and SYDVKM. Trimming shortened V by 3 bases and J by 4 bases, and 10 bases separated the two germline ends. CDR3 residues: CASSFPGGGANVLTF. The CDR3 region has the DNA TGTGCCAGCAGTTTCCCGGGTGGCGGGGCCAACGTCCTGACTTTC. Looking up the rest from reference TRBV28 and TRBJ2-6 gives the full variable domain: DVKVTQSSRYLVKRTGEKVFLECVQDMDHENMFWYRQDPGLGLRLIYFSYDVKMKEKGDIPEGYSVSREKKERFSLILESASTNQTSMYLCASSFPGGGANVLTFGAGSRLTVL.

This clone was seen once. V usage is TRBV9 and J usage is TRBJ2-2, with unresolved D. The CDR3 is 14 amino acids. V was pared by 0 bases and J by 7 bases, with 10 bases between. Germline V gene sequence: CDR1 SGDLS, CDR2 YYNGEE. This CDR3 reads CASSVAVRGGELFF. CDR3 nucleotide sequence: TGTGCCAGCAGCGTAGCTGTGCGTGGCGGGGAGCTGTTTTTT.

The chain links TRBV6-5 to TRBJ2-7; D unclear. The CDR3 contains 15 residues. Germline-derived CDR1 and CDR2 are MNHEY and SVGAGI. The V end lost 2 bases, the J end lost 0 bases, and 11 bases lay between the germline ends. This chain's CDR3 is CASSYTSDLSYEQYF. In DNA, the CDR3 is TGTGCCAGCAGTTACACTTCTGATCTCTCCTACGAGCAGTACTTC.

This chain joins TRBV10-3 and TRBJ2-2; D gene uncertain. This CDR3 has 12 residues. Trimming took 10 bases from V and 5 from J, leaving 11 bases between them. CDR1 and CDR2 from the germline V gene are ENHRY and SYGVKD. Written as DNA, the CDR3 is TGTGCCACCGTCGTTGAGACCGGGGAGCTGTTTTTT. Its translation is CATVVETGELFF.